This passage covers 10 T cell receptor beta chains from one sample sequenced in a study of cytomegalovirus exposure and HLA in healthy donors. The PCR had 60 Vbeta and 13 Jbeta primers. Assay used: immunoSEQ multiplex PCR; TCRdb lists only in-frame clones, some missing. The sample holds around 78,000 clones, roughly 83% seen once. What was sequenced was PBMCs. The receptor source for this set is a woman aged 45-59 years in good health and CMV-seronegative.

The CDR3 loop is CASSYEVPYNSPLHF. CDR3 sequence (DNA): TGTGCCAGCAGTTACGAGGTCCCCTATAATTCACCCCTCCACTTT. The chain employs TRBV6-6 and TRBJ1-6; D call uncertain. Germline CDR1 is MNHNY and CDR2 is SVGAGI (reference sequence). V gave up 2 bases and J gave up 2 bases, with 7 bases separating them. The CDR3 runs to 15 residues.

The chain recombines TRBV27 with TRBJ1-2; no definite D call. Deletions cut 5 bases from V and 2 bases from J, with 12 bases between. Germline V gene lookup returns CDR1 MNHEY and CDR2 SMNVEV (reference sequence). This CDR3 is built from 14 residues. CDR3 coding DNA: TGTGCCAGCAGTCCTCACTCTATCAACTATGGCTACACCTTC. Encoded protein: CASSPHSINYGYTF.

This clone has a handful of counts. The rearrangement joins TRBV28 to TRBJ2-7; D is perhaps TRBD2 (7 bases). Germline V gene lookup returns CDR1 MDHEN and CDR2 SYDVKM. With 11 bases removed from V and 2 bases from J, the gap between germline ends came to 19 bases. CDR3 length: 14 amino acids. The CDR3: CASGRGLSTYEQYF. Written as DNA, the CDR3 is TGTGCCTCGGGGCGGGGGCTATCAACCTACGAGCAGTACTTC.

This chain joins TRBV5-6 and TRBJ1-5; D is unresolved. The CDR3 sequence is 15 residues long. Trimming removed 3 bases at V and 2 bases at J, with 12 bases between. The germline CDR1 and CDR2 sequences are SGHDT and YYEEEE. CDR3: CASSSQTKGNQPQHF. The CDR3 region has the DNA TGTGCCAGCAGCTCCCAAACTAAGGGCAATCAGCCCCAGCATTTT.

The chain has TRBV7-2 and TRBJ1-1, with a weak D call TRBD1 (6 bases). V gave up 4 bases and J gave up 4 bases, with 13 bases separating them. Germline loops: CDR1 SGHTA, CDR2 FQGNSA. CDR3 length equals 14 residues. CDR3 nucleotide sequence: TGTGCCAGCAGCTGGACAGACCCCTCCACTGAAGCTTTCTTT. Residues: CASSWTDPSTEAFF.

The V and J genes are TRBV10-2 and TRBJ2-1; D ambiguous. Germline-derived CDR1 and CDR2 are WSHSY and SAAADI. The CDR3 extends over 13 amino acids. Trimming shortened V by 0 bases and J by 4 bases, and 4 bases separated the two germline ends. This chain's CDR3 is CASSESSYNEQFF. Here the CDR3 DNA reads TGCGCCAGCAGTGAGTCCTCTTACAATGAGCAGTTCTTC.

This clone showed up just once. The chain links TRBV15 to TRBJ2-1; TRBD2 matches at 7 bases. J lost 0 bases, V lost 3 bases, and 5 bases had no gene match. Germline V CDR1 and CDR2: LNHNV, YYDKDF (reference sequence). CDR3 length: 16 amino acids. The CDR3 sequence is CATSSPGRSSYNEQFF. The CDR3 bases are TGTGCCACCAGCAGCCCCGGGAGGAGCTCCTACAATGAGCAGTTCTTC.

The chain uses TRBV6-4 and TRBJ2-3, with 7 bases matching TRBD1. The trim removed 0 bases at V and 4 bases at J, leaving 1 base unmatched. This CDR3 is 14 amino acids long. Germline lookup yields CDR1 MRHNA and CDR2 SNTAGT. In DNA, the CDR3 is TGTGCCAGCAGTGACTCAGGGGGCGCAGATACGCAGTATTTT. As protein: CASSDSGGADTQYF.

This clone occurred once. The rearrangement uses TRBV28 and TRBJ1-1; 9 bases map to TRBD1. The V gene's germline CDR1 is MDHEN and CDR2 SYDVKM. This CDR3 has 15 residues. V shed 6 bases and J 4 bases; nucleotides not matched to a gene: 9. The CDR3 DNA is TGTGCCAGCAGGAGGCGGACAGGGGTTAGCACTGAAGCTTTCTTT. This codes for CASRRRTGVSTEAFF.

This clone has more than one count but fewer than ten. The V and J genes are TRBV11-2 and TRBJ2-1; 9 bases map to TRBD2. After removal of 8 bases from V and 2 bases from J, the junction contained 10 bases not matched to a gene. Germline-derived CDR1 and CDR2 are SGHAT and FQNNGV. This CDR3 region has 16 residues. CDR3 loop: CASGQWSGRPYNEQFF. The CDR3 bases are TGTGCCAGCGGCCAATGGAGCGGGAGGCCCTACAATGAGCAGTTCTTC.